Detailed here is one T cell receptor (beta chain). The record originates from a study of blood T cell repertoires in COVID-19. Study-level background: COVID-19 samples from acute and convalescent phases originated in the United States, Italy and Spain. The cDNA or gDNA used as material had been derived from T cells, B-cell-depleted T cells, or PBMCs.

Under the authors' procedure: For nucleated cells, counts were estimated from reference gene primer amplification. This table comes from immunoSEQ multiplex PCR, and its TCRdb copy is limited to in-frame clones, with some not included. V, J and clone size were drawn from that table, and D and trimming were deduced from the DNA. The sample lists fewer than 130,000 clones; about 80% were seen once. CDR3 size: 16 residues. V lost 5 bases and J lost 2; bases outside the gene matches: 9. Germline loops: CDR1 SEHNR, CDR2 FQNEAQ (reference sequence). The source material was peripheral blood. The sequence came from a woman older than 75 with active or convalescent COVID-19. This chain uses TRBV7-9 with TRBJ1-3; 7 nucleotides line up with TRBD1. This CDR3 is CASSPSDREPGNTIYF. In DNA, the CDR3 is TGTGCCAGCAGCCCGAGCGACAGGGAGCCTGGAAACACCATATATTTT.